This is a list of T cell receptor beta chains from one sample in a study of post-analysis software for immune sequencing data. TCRdb re-called the PCR reads through MiXCR, storing one row per CDR3 protein. The sample includes over 700,000 distinct CDR3 sequences, 25% to 30% seen only once; the top ten take around 0.55%. Input material: blood. These receptors all come from a girl aged 10-17 years with multiple sclerosis. Both conserved end residues are part of each CDR3. A D gene is named only where the DNA matches it firmly. For some rows the clone size is stated as once, few or many, or as a class when expanded; others skip it.

CSVEGGFSSYEQYF,TGCAGCGTTGAGGGTGGGTTCTCCTCCTACGAGCAGTACTTC,.,TRBJ2-7,TRBV29-1,many
CASTTRAGNANYGYTF,TGTGCCAGCACCACGAGGGCAGGAAATGCTAACTATGGCTACACCTTC,.,TRBJ1-2,TRBV28,.
CASRERAEDTQYF,TGTGCCAGCAGAGAGCGGGCGGAAGATACGCAGTATTTT,.,TRBJ2-3,TRBV6-5,once
CASSYLLTGGVYEQYF,TGTGCCAGCAGTTACCTACTGACAGGGGGCGTGTACGAGCAGTACTTC,TRBD1,TRBJ2-7,TRBV6-5,few
CASREDLSTPYEQYF,TGTGCCAGCAGGGAGGACTTGAGTACCCCCTACGAGCAGTACTTC,.,TRBJ2-7,TRBV6-5,.
CASSPAGRGSGANVLTF,TGTGCCAGCAGCCCAGCGGGCAGGGGGTCTGGGGCCAACGTCCTGACTTTC,.,TRBJ2-6,TRBV7-6,few
CASSQDRQGYQPQHF,TGCGCCAGCAGCCAAGATCGGCAGGGGTATCAGCCCCAGCATTTT,.,TRBJ1-5,TRBV4-3,few
CASSVPSGGETQYF,TGCGCCAGCAGCGTACCGTCAGGGGGAGAGACCCAGTACTTC,TRBD1,TRBJ2-5,TRBV5-1,.
CASSEQDAGELFF,TGTGCCAGCAGTGAGCAGGACGCCGGGGAGCTGTTTTTT,.,TRBJ2-2,TRBV6-1,.
CASSYWFQGRGETQYF,TGTGCCAGCAGTTATTGGTTTCAGGGGCGGGGAGAGACCCAGTACTTC,.,TRBJ2-5,TRBV6-6,.
CSVVGRKNTDTQYF,TGCAGCGTTGTCGGTCGGAAGAACACAGATACGCAGTATTTT,.,TRBJ2-3,TRBV29-1,few
CSAGRGGSSYNEQFF,TGCAGTGCCGGGCGGGGCGGGAGCTCCTACAATGAGCAGTTCTTC,TRBD2,TRBJ2-1,TRBV20-1,few
CASSQSLAGFYNEQFF,TGTGCCAGCAGTCAATCTTTAGCGGGGTTTTACAATGAGCAGTTCTTC,TRBD2,TRBJ2-1,TRBV7-2,many
CSARDGGTGGEKLFF,TGCAGTGCTAGAGATGGCGGGACAGGCGGTGAAAAACTGTTTTTT,TRBD1,TRBJ1-4,TRBV20-1,many
CASSYGRGGAGSNEQFF,TGTGCCAGCAGTTACGGACGAGGGGGGGCAGGGTCCAATGAGCAGTTCTTC,.,TRBJ2-1,TRBV6-5,few
CASSPPGGNYGYTF,TGTGCCAGCAGTCCGCCCGGGGGTAACTATGGCTACACCTTC,.,TRBJ1-2,TRBV2,many
CASSQAYRVAEAFF,TGTGCCAGCAGCCAGGCCTATAGGGTCGCTGAAGCTTTCTTT,.,TRBJ1-1,TRBV3-1,once
CASSQTSTGFHEQFF,TGCGCCAGCAGCCAGACGTCAACAGGGTTCCATGAGCAGTTCTTC,.,TRBJ2-1,TRBV4-3,many
CSAERGKNIQYF,TGCAGTGCTGAGAGGGGTAAAAACATTCAGTACTTC,.,TRBJ2-4,TRBV20-1,once
CASSLSGTSGRRGNEQFF,TGCGCCAGCAGCCTAAGCGGGACTAGCGGGCGCCGGGGCAATGAGCAGTTCTTC,TRBD2,TRBJ2-1,TRBV5-1,.
CASSQDPRRGDEQYF,TGCGCCAGCAGCCAAGATCCAAGGCGGGGAGACGAGCAGTACTTC,.,TRBJ2-7,TRBV4-3,.
CASSFDRWVNEQYF,TGTGCCAGCAGCTTCGACAGATGGGTCAATGAGCAGTACTTC,.,TRBJ2-7,TRBV7-2,.
CASSPRDSFTDTQYF,TGTGCCAGCAGCCCGCGGGACAGCTTCACAGATACGCAGTATTTT,.,TRBJ2-3,TRBV11-2,.
CASSQDRPYSSYNEQFF,TGCGCCAGCAGCCAAGATCGCCCGTATAGCTCCTACAATGAGCAGTTCTTC,.,TRBJ2-1,TRBV4-3,.
CATSRSLAGYNEQFF,TGTGCCACCAGCAGGTCGCTAGCGGGATACAATGAGCAGTTCTTC,TRBD2,TRBJ2-1,TRBV15,.
CASSLGGQKTDTQYF,TGCGCCAGCAGCTTGGGGGGACAAAAGACAGATACGCAGTATTTT,.,TRBJ2-3,TRBV5-1,once
CASSNGMDHGYTF,TGTGCCAGCAGCAATGGGATGGACCATGGCTACACCTTC,.,TRBJ1-2,TRBV6-6,.
CASSPRSLVNEAFF,TGTGCCAGTAGCCCAAGGAGTCTTGTTAATGAAGCTTTCTTT,.,TRBJ1-1,TRBV19,.
CASGQGFTDTQYF,TGTGCCAGCGGACAGGGATTTACAGATACGCAGTATTTT,TRBD1,TRBJ2-3,TRBV13,.
CSARGQRGETQYF,TGCAGTGCTAGAGGACAGAGGGGAGAGACCCAGTACTTC,.,TRBJ2-5,TRBV20-1,.
CAISDDRDQPQQF,TGTGCCATCAGTGACGATCGGGATCAGCCCCAGCAGTTT,.,TRBJ1-5,TRBV10-3,.
CASSQDSPSGGQETQYF,TGTGCCAGCAGCCAAGATAGTCCTAGCGGGGGACAAGAGACCCAGTACTTC,TRBD2,TRBJ2-5,TRBV3-1,.
CASSFDNRPTSGANVLTF,TGTGCCAGCAGTTTCGATAACAGGCCGACTTCTGGGGCCAACGTCCTGACTTTC,.,TRBJ2-6,TRBV12-3/TRBV12-4,.
CASGLCPLGQTQETQYF,TGTGCTAGTGGTTTGTGTCCCCTCGGACAGACCCAAGAGACCCAGTACTTC,.,TRBJ2-5,TRBV12-5,few
CASSYLGVSGPYEQYF,TGTGCCAGCAGCTACCTGGGGGTTTCCGGGCCCTACGAGCAGTACTTC,.,TRBJ2-7,TRBV5-6,few
CASSLPHTTNEKLFF,TGTGCCAGCAGTTTACCGCACACCACTAATGAAAAACTGTTTTTT,.,TRBJ1-4,TRBV6-6,.
CSASGQYNHNAQFF,TGCAGTGCTTCAGGACAGTATAACCACAATGCGCAGTTCTTC,.,TRBJ2-1,TRBV20-1,.
CSAVHMTRQFDQPQHF,TGCAGTGCCGTACACATGACGAGGCAGTTTGATCAGCCCCAGCATTTT,.,TRBJ1-5,TRBV20-1,few
CASSRRETEYEQYF,TGTGCCAGCAGCCGACGGGAGACCGAATACGAGCAGTACTTC,.,TRBJ2-7,TRBV11-2,.
CASSSPVWGYGEQFF,TGTGCCAGCAGCTCGCCGGTTTGGGGTTACGGTGAGCAGTTCTTC,.,TRBJ2-1,TRBV3-1,.
CASQGQAETQYF,TGCGCCAGCCAGGGACAGGCAGAGACCCAGTACTTC,TRBD1,TRBJ2-5,TRBV5-1,.
CASSLTKSGANVLTF,TGTGCCAGCAGCTTAACTAAGTCTGGGGCCAACGTCCTGACTTTC,.,TRBJ2-6,TRBV7-9,.
CASSFGDSLYNEQFF,TGTGCCAGCAGTTTCGGGGACAGTCTCTACAATGAGCAGTTCTTC,TRBD1,TRBJ2-1,TRBV7-9,few
CSAWPHEQYF,TGCAGTGCCTGGCCCCACGAGCAGTACTTC,.,TRBJ2-7,TRBV20-1,.
CATGSGTSGRVEQFF,TGCGCCACCGGCAGTGGGACTAGCGGGAGGGTGGAGCAGTTCTTC,TRBD2,TRBJ2-1,TRBV5-1,.
CASSFSTLDNEQFF,TGCGCCAGCAGCTTCTCCACCCTGGACAATGAGCAGTTCTTC,.,TRBJ2-1,TRBV5-1,.
CASSLGSETQYF,TGTGCCAGCAGCTTGGGCAGCGAAACCCAGTACTTC,.,TRBJ2-5,TRBV5-1,many
CSASHGERTDTQYF,TGCAGTGCTAGTCACGGGGAACGAACAGATACGCAGTATTTT,.,TRBJ2-3,TRBV20-1,few
CASGYPGQANEQYF,TGTGCCAGCGGATACCCGGGACAGGCGAACGAGCAGTACTTC,TRBD1,TRBJ2-7,TRBV28,.
CASSASRRYEQYF,TGTGCCAGCAGCGCTAGCAGGAGATACGAGCAGTACTTC,.,TRBJ2-7,TRBV9,few